This is a list of T cell receptor beta chains from one sample in a study of vaccination and CD4 T cells after COVID-19. Their specific antigens are unknown. TCRdb reprocessed the PCR reads via MiXCR and lists one record per CDR3 protein. The repertoire has over 15,000 distinct CDR3 sequences, approximately 61% of them found once; the top ten carry 8.5% to 10%. Sequencing was performed on CD4+ T cells from blood, cultured in vitro, taken after SARS-CoV-2 vaccination. Every receptor here comes from a human donor who had recovered from COVID-19. CDR3s include the opening cysteine and the closing phenylalanine or tryptophan. A clone size is listed for some rows: how often the clone was seen (once, few, many), or a class if it is expanded.

cdr3_aa clone_size j_call v_call
CASSLGQGVGGYTF once TRBJ1-2 TRBV5-1
CSAEGQGAISYEQYF once TRBJ2-7 TRBV20-1
CSARVGGNYYGYTF - TRBJ1-2 TRBV20-1
CASSSQGETGANVLTF - TRBJ2-6 TRBV28
CSATRGGTDTQYF - TRBJ2-3 TRBV20-1
CASSTPNRVSGNTIYF - TRBJ1-3 TRBV7-9
CASSLVMGGAETQYF - TRBJ2-5 TRBV12-3/TRBV12-4
CATSDPKGLAATDTQYF - TRBJ2-3 TRBV24-1
CSATSILRGEQFF - TRBJ2-1 TRBV20-1
CASSLEIAFSPLHF few TRBJ1-6 TRBV7-2
CASSLRLAGGGDTQYF - TRBJ2-3 TRBV7-2
CASSSIETGGTGYTF - TRBJ1-2 TRBV5-4
CASSQGGWGNQPQHF - TRBJ1-5 TRBV5-6
CASSSTGDWRIDYTF - TRBJ1-2 TRBV2
CASSRGGVSYNEQFF - TRBJ2-1 TRBV7-9
CASSLASDGNTIYF - TRBJ1-3 TRBV7-9
CASSSPGPPNTGELFF - TRBJ2-2 TRBV18
CASSSVYEQYF once TRBJ2-7 TRBV3-1
CASSLAGGSGNTIYF - TRBJ1-3 TRBV7-2
CASSYDQNYGYTF - TRBJ1-2 TRBV5-4
CASSGAAQGVSEAFF - TRBJ1-1 TRBV6-1
CASRGGGYNEQFF - TRBJ2-1 TRBV6-1
CASSSQGPDYGYTF few TRBJ1-2 TRBV12-3/TRBV12-4
CASSWGGGGNTIYF - TRBJ1-3 TRBV7-8
CSASGTGEKLFF - TRBJ1-4 TRBV20-1